This record covers a single TCR beta chain. Its antigen is not identified. Germline lookup yields CDR1 MNHEY and CDR2 SVGAGI. Unmatched junction bases numbered 1, after V lost 8 bases and J lost 4 bases. This CDR3 spans 11 amino acids. The PCR was carried out with 60 Vbeta primers and 13 Jbeta primers. Method: immunoSEQ multiplex PCR; TCRdb's copy keeps in-frame clones and lacks some. Altogether 200,000 to 250,000 clones are present, about 77% being singletons, with the ten largest covering about 1.9%. The data stem from a study of cytomegalovirus exposure and HLA in healthy donors. Study-level points and caveats: Researchers reportedly found TCR beta sequences accurately predicted most subjects' HLA-A and HLA-B alleles. Earlier findings revealed that most TCR beta V segments proved productive either about 87% or about 30% of the time.

Donors consisted of healthy bone marrow donors. This chain connects TRBV6-5 to TRBJ2-7; TRBD2 agrees at 8 bases. The origin of this receptor is a woman aged 30 to 39 in good health and CMV-seronegative. The sample was PBMCs. In DNA, the CDR3 is TGTGCCAGCGCGGGGGGATACGAGCAGTACTTC. It translates to CASAGGYEQYF.